A selection of T cell receptor beta chains follows, all from one sample in a study of T cells after yellow fever vaccination. MiXCR, applied by TCRdb to the 5' RACE reads, yields one record per CDR3 protein. The sample records 450,000 to 550,000 distinct CDR3 sequences, about a fifth being singletons. The sequencing here drew on PBMCs, taken approximately 20 days after the first yellow fever vaccination. Every receptor here comes from a man aged 18 to 29 who received the YFV17D yellow fever vaccine. The CDR3 runs from the conserved cysteine through the conserved F or W. A D gene is named only where the DNA matches it firmly. The size of a clone is reported for some rows only, either as once, few or many, or as a class for expanded clones.

cdr3_nt | cdr3_aa | j_call | clone_size | v_call | d_call
TGTGCCAGCAGCTTAAGTAGACAGTCGAACACTGAAGCTTTCTTT | CASSLSRQSNTEAFF | TRBJ1-1 | - | TRBV7-3 | -
TGTGCCAGCAGGCCGGGGAAGGGGAACACTGAAGCTTTCTTT | CASRPGKGNTEAFF | TRBJ1-1 | - | TRBV27 | -
TGCGCCAGCAGCAACGACGGGGGATCCTACGAGCAGTACTTC | CASSNDGGSYEQYF | TRBJ2-7 | many | TRBV5-1 | -
TGTGCCAGCAGTCTCGGGGGGGACAGAGCCAAAAACATTCAGTACTTC | CASSLGGDRAKNIQYF | TRBJ2-4 | - | TRBV6-1 | -
TGTGCCAGCAGCCAACGGGACTTCACCGGGGAGCTGTTTTTT | CASSQRDFTGELFF | TRBJ2-2 | - | TRBV3-1 | -
TGTGCCAGCAGCTTAGGGCCTATGGTTGGGCGTAGTTATTACGAGCAGTACTTC | CASSLGPMVGRSYYEQYF | TRBJ2-7 | few | TRBV11-1 | -
TGCGCCAGCAGCCGGACAGCTTACGAGCAGTACTTC | CASSRTAYEQYF | TRBJ2-7 | - | TRBV5-1 | -
TGTGCCAGCAGCTTAGTCAGGGGAAACACCGGGGAGCTGTTTTTT | CASSLVRGNTGELFF | TRBJ2-2 | - | TRBV7-6 | -
TGCGCCAGCAGCCCCGGGACAGGGGGCGGCTCACCCCTCCACTTT | CASSPGTGGGSPLHF | TRBJ1-6 | few | TRBV4-1 | TRBD1
TGTGCCATCAGTGCGACAGGGCTGAGCGGGGAGCTGTTTTTT | CAISATGLSGELFF | TRBJ2-2 | many | TRBV10-3 | TRBD1
TGCGCCAGCAGCTTGGGAAACAGCGGGGGATCAAAGACCCAGTACTTC | CASSLGNSGGSKTQYF | TRBJ2-5 | - | TRBV5-1 | TRBD2
TGTGCCGGTGGGCGAAATGAGCAGTTCTTC | CAGGRNEQFF | TRBJ2-1 | few | TRBV6-2/TRBV6-3 | -
TGCGCCAGCAGCTCCGGGGCCGGGAGGGAGACCCAGTACTTC | CASSSGAGRETQYF | TRBJ2-5 | few | TRBV5-1 | TRBD2
TGTGCCAGCAGCCCTCGGGACAGGGATTACAATGAGCAGTTCTTC | CASSPRDRDYNEQFF | TRBJ2-1 | few | TRBV7-9 | TRBD1
TGTGCCAGCAGCGTCAGCGGGGGGGCAGATACGCAGTATTTT | CASSVSGGADTQYF | TRBJ2-3 | - | TRBV9 | TRBD2
TGCGCCAGCAGCTTGGTTAGGCCTGCTAACTATGGCTACACCTTC | CASSLVRPANYGYTF | TRBJ1-2 | - | TRBV5-1 | -
TGCAGTGCAGCCGGGACTAGCGGGGGAAACACCGGGGAGCTGTTTTTT | CSAAGTSGGNTGELFF | TRBJ2-2 | - | TRBV20-1 | TRBD2
TGCAGTGCTAGACCTTGGGGCACAGATACGCAGTATTTT | CSARPWGTDTQYF | TRBJ2-3 | few | TRBV20-1 | -
TGCAGTGCTAGCCAGAGGGGGGCCGGTAGCACAGATACGCAGTATTTT | CSASQRGAGSTDTQYF | TRBJ2-3 | - | TRBV20-1 | -
TGCAGCGACGTAAACCGGCCGGCGGGGGGGGAGCAGTTCTTC | CSDVNRPAGGEQFF | TRBJ2-1 | few | TRBV29-1 | TRBD2